This TCR beta chain stems from a study of beta chain features in type 1 diabetes (dated by TCRdb to between 2017 and 2018). About the study as a whole: Patients and healthy donors did not differ in mean age, gender distribution, total cell number or subset yield. A total of roughly 98,000,000 sorted cells were examined across all samples, and a strong correlation was observed between cell number per subset and RNA yield. The study compared the TCRB repertoires of sorted circulating CD4+ T cell subsets in recently diagnosed type 1 diabetes patients with those in matched healthy donors. Whereas all 30 or so donors provided naive and central memory subsets, regulatory and stem cell-like memory subsets were isolated from just 8 patients and roughly eight healthy donors. Overall results and qualifications from the work: At VDJ recombination sites, patients with type 1 diabetes made fewer insertions and deleted more nucleotides, a pattern implying thymic rearrangement abnormalities. Naive, central memory and regulatory TCRB repertoires appeared more similar among patients than among healthy donors. Because cDNA rather than genomic DNA was sequenced, highly expressing activated cells could have been over-represented, although no difference in activation and CD3 levels was found between groups. Type 1 diabetes patients showed a moderate but significant shortening of TCRB CDR3 length in all four CD4+ subsets. Shorter templates might be favored by PCR, yet because patient and control samples were amplified and corrected together, any such skew would affect both groups equally. Because small numbers of individuals were included in the HLA sub-analyses, any influence of HLA type on TCRB rearrangement was left unresolved.

As regards this clone: Which antigen it targets is not known. No per-base quality is available; no much larger clone lies one base away.

The High Capacity cDNA Reverse Transcription Kit was used to reverse transcribe all of the isolated RNA, meaning that expressed TCRB transcripts were what got sequenced. Deep immunoSEQ sequencing was performed on naive, central memory and regulatory T cell samples, with an average of about 4 million total reads per sample. After sorted cells were lysed in RLT buffer, RNA was extracted with DNase-treated RNeasy Micro or Mini kits, with the choice depending on cell number. To prevent cross-contamination, every cell subset was processed on its own, while patient and healthy donor samples were processed together. TCRB sequences were amplified from cDNA with the immunoSEQ multiplex PCR, producing 87-bp fragments spanning the CDR3 region. The amplicons were sequenced using the Illumina HiSeq platform. On the study's bioinformatics: PCR bias was computationally corrected using synthetic template baselines, reads within Hamming distance 2 were collapsed, and singletons that could not be merged were discarded. By aligning reads against IMGT, V, D and J genes, CDR3 length, and insertions or deletions at six rearrangement sites were assigned. Within each subset, clonotype counts were normalized to sorted cell number, and only after that were true diversity and Gini coefficients computed with the tcR R package. Repertoire sharing was quantified using the overlap coefficient calculated on TCRB nucleotide sequences. TCRdb holds this immuneACCESS table with in-frame rearrangements only. Some clones are missing; in checked studies, unresolved V genes explain under half, and the rest has no known cause. V, J and clone size are those of that table, while D and trimming were read from the DNA. This sample has 250,000 to 350,000 clones in its table, and about 15% of those were observed once. Over 5% of the sample goes to the ten largest clones.

Each donor gave one peripheral blood draw, averaging about 120 mL, which was collected into heparinised tubes. Using a panel that included CD45RO, CCR7, CD25, CD127, CD95 and CD27, naive, central memory, regulatory and stem cell-like memory CD4+ T cells were sorted on a BD FACSAria II. Every sorted population had a purity above 95%. PBMCs were isolated immediately by Lymphoprep density gradient centrifugation and stained directly without culture. Samples were stained and sorted in pairs, with one healthy donor and one patient per experiment, so that batch effects were minimized. The source of this sequence is a man aged 25-45 years in good health. Sample: central memory CD4+ T cells from blood.

The CDR3 region: CASSDAGANTEAFF. The DNA is as follows: TGTGCCAGCAGTGATGCAGGGGCGAACACTGAAGCTTTCTTT. The chain employs TRBV2 and TRBJ1-1; the best D guess is TRBD1, with 6 bases matching. The V end loses 3 bases and the J end loses 1 base, and a stretch of 9 bases separates them. Including the terminal cysteine and phenylalanine, the CDR3 comprises 14 residues. The kept DNA is CDR3 alone, 42 bases in frame from the first base. CDR1 SNHLY and CDR2 FYNNEI were looked up in the germline V gene. Reference TRBV2 and TRBJ1-1 genes cover what lies past the CDR3, so the full variable domain is EPEVTQTPSHQVTQMGQEVILRCVPISNHLYFYWYRQILGQKVEFLVSFYNNEISEKSEIFDDQFSVERPDGSNFTLKIRSTKLEDSAMYFCASSDAGANTEAFFGQGTRLTVV.